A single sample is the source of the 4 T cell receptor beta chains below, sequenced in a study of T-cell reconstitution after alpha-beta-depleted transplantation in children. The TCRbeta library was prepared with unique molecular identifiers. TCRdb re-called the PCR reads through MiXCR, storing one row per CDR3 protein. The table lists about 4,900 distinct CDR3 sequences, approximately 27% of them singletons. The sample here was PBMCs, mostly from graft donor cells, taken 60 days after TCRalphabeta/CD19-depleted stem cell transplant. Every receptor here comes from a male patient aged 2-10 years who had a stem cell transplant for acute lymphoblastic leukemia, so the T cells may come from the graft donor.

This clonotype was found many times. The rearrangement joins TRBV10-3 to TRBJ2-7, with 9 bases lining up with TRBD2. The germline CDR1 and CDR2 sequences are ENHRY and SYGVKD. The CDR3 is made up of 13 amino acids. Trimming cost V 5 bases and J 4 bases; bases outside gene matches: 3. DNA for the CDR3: TGTGCCATCAGTACTAGCGGGCTTTACGAGCAGTACTTC. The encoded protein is CAISTSGLYEQYF.

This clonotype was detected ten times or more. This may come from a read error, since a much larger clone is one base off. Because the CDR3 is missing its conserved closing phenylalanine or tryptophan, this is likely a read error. CDR3 region: CSVRGAGRADTQYL. The CDR3 DNA reads TGCAGTGTCAGAGGGGCGGGACGGGCAGATACGCAGTATCTT. This chain connects TRBV20-1 to TRBJ2-3, with D tentatively TRBD2 (6 bases). The germline V gene has CDR1 DFQATT and CDR2 SNEGSKA (reference sequence). The CDR3 is 14 residues long. The ends were cut back, 7 bases at V and 4 bases at J, with 18 bases in the middle.

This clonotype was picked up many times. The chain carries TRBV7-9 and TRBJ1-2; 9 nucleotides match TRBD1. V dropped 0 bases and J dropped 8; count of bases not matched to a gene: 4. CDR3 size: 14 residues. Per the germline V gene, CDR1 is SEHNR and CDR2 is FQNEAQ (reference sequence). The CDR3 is CASSLAGTGKGYTF. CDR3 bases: TGTGCCAGCAGCTTAGCAGGGACAGGGAAAGGCTACACCTTC.

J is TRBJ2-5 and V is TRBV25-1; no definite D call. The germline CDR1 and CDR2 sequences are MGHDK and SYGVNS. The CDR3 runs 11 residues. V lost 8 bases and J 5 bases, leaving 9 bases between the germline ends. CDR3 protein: CASQMEETQYF. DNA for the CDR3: TGTGCCAGCCAGATGGAGGAGACCCAGTACTTC.